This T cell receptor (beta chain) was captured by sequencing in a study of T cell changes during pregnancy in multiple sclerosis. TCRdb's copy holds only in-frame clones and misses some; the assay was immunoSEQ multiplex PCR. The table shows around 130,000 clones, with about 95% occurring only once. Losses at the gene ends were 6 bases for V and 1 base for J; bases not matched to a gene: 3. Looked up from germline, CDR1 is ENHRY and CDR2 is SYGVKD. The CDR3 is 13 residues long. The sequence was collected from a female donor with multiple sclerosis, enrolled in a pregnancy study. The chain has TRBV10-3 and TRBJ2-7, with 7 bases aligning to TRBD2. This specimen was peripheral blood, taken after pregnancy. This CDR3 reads CAIRSGDSYEQYF. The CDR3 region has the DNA TGTGCCATCAGGAGCGGGGATTCCTACGAGCAGTACTTC.